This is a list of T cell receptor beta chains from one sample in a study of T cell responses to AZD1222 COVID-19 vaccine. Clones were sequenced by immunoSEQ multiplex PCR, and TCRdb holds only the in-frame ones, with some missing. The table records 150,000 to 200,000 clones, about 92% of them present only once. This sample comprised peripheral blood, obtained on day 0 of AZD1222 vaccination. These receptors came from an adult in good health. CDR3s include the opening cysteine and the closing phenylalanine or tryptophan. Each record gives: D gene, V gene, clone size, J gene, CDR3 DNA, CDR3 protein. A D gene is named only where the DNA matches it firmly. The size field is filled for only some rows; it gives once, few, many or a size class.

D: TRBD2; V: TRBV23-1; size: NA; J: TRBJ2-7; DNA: TGCGCCAGCAGTCAATCAGGGACTAGCGGGAGGGCCGAGCAGTACTTC; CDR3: CASSQSGTSGRAEQYF
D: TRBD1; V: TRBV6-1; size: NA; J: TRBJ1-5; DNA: TGTGCCAGCAGTGTCGACAGGGTCGGCAGGTATAGCAATCAGCCCCAGCATTTT; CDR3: CASSVDRVGRYSNQPQHF
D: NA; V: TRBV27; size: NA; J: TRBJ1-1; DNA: TGTGCCAGCAGTTCAAAACCGCCTCTTTGGGGGGCGCAGGTCACTGAAGCTTTCTTT; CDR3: CASSSKPPLWGAQVTEAFF
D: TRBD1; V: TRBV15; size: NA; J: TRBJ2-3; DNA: TGTGCCACCAGCGTCGGGACAGTTCCCCGGGTGGATACGCAGTATTTT; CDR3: CATSVGTVPRVDTQYF
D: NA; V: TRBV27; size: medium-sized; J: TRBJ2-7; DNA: TGTGCCAGCAGTTTCACCCAGGCGGGGGAGCAGTACTTC; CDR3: CASSFTQAGEQYF
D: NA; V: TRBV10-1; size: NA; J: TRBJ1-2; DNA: TGCGCCAGCAGCCACAACAGGAGGGGGGTCCATGGCTACACCTTC; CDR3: CASSHNRRGVHGYTF
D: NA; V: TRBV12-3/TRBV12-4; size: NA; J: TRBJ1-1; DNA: TGTGCCAGCAGTTTTCACCTGAACACTGAAGCTTTCTTT; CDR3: CASSFHLNTEAFF
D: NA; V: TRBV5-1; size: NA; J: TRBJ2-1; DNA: TGCGCCAGCAGCCCGGATCCCCAGACGGGAGAGCAGTTCTTC; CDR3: CASSPDPQTGEQFF
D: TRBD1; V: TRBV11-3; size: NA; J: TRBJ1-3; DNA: TGTGCCAGCAGCTCCCAGGGGGCTGGAAACACCATATATTTT; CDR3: CASSSQGAGNTIYF
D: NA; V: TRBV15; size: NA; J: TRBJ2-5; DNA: TGTGCCACCAGCAGGGCCGGGACCCTAAGCGCAGGAGAGACCCAGTACTTC; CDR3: CATSRAGTLSAGETQYF
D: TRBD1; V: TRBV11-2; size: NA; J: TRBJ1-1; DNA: TGTGCCAGCAGCCCCACCAACAGGGGGCACGCCAATTTAGAAGCTTTCTTT; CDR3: CASSPTNRGHANLEAFF
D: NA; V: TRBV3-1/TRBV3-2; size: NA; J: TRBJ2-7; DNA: TGTGCCAGCAGCCAAGATAGGCAGGCCTACGAGCAGTACTTC; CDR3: CASSQDRQAYEQYF
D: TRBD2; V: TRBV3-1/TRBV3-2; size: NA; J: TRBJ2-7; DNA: TGTGCCAGCAGCCCAACTAGCGGTAGCTCCTACGAGCAGTACTTC; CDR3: CASSPTSGSSYEQYF
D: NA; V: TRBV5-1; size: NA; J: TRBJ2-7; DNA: TGCGCCAGCAGCTTGGGATTTCCACTAGCCAACTACGAGCAGTACTTC; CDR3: CASSLGFPLANYEQYF
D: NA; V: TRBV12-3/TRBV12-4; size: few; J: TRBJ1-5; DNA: TGTGCCAGCAGGGACGGTAAGCCCCAGCATTTT; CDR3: CASRDGKPQHF
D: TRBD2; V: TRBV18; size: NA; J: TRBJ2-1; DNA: TGTGCCAGCTCATTTCCCGGGACTAGCGGCCTCAATGAGCAGTTCTTC; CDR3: CASSFPGTSGLNEQFF
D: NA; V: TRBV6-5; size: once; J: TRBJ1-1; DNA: TGTGCCAGCAGTTACTCGTATAGACAGTACACTGAAGCTTTCTTT; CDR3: CASSYSYRQYTEAFF
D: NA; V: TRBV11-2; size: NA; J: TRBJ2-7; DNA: TGTGCCAGCAGCTTAACGGCGGTCATGTTCTACGAGCAGTACTTC; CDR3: CASSLTAVMFYEQYF
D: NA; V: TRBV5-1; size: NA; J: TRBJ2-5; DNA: TGCGCCAGCAGCGTCACTAGCAGTGAGACCCAGTACTTC; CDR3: CASSVTSSETQYF
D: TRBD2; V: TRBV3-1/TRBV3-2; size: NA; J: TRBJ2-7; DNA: TGTGCCAGTTTCCAGCGGGAGTCGGGAGAGCAGTACTTC; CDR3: CASFQRESGEQYF
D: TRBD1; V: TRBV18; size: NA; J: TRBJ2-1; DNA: TGTGCCAGCTCACCAGCACAGGGGTCCTACAATGAGCAGTTCTTC; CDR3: CASSPAQGSYNEQFF
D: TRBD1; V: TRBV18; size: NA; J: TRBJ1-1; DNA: TGTGCCAGCTCACCATCGGGACAGGGGAACACTGAAGCTTTCTTT; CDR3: CASSPSGQGNTEAFF
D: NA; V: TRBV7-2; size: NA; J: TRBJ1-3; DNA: TGTGCCAGCAGCTTAGGACCCAGACCAACCTCTGGAAACACCATATATTTT; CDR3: CASSLGPRPTSGNTIYF
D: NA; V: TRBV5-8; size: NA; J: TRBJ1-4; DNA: TGTGCCAGCAGCTTACATCTTACTAATGAAAAACTGTTTTTT; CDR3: CASSLHLTNEKLFF
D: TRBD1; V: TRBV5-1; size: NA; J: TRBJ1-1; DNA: TGCGCCAGCAGCCTGATGTTACAGGGGTCGGACACTGAAGCTTTCTTT; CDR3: CASSLMLQGSDTEAFF
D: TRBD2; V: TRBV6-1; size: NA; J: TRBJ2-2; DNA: TGTGCCAGCAGTGATAGGACTAGCGGGCCTAGTACCGGGGAGCTGTTTTTT; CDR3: CASSDRTSGPSTGELFF
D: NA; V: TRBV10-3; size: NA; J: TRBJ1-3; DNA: TGTGCCATCAGTGTAGGGCAGTCGTTCTCTGGAAACACCATATATTTT; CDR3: CAISVGQSFSGNTIYF
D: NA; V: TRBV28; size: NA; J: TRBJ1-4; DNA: TGTGCCAGCAGCGGTGGAGATGGTGAAAAACTGTTTTTT; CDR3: CASSGGDGEKLFF
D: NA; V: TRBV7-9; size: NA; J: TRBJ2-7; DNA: TGTGCCAGCGACCTTACGGGGGACCCCTACGAGCAGTACTTC; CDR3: CASDLTGDPYEQYF
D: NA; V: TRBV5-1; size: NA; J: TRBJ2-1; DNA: TGCGCCAGCGCGGTATGGGATTACAATGAGCAGTTCTTC; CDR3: CASAVWDYNEQFF
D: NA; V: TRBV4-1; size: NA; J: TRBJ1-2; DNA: TGCGCCAGCAGCCGGGGGACCTCTGCTACTTCGCCTGGCTACACCTTC; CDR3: CASSRGTSATSPGYTF
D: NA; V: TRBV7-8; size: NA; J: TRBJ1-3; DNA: TGTGCCAGCACCTCAGGTGGAAACACCATATATTTT; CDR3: CASTSGGNTIYF
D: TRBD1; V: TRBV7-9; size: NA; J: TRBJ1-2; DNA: TGTGCCAGCAGCTTAGGACAGGGCCTTCCTGGCTACACCTTC; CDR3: CASSLGQGLPGYTF
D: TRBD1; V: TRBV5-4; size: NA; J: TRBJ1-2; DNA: TGTGCCAGCAGCTTGGTTGAGACAGGGGGCTATGGCTACACCTTC; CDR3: CASSLVETGGYGYTF
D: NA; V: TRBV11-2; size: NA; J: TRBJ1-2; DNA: TGTGCCAGCAGTTTTGACCGATCTAACTATGGCTACACCTTC; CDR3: CASSFDRSNYGYTF
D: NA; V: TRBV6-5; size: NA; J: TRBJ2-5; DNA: TGTGCCAGCAGTCTAGGGGGGAGCCAAGAGACCCAGTACTTC; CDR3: CASSLGGSQETQYF
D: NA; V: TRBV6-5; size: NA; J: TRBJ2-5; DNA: TGTGCCAGCCCGTGGGGGGGCTACGCAGAGACCCAGTACTTC; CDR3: CASPWGGYAETQYF
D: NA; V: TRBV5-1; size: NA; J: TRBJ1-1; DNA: TGCGCCAGCAGCTTAGGGCAAGGCAGCACTGAAGCTTTCTTT; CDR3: CASSLGQGSTEAFF
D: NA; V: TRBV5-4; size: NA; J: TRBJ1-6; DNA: TGTGCCAGCAGCGTAATTGCCGGGACAAGCAATTCACCCCTCCACTTT; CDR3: CASSVIAGTSNSPLHF
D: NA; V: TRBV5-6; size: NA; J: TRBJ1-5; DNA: TGTGCCAGCAGCTATCTAGGACAGCCCCAGCATTTT; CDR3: CASSYLGQPQHF
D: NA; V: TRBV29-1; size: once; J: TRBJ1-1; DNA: TGCAGCGTTGCTGGAGCTGAAGCTTTCTTT; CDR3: CSVAGAEAFF
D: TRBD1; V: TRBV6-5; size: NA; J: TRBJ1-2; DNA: TGTGCCAGCAGTTACGCGACAGGGGACTATGGCTACACCTTC; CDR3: CASSYATGDYGYTF
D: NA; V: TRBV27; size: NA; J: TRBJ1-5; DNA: TGTGCCAGCAGTCCATACAGGTCCCCAGGCAATCAGCCCCAGCATTTT; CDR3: CASSPYRSPGNQPQHF
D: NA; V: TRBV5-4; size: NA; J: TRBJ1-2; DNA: TGTGCCAGCAGCTTGGAGGCACAGTACTTATCCTACACCTTC; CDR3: CASSLEAQYLSYTF